This TCR beta chain stems from a study of T cell responses to AZD1222 COVID-19 vaccine. Measured with immunoSEQ multiplex PCR; TCRdb has only the in-frame clones, and not every one. The sample holds 90,000 to 130,000 clones, roughly four fifths seen once. The CDR3 loop spans 11 amino acids. Germline CDR1 reads LNHDA; CDR2 reads SQIVND (reference sequence). V dropped 5 bases and J dropped 7 bases, with 9 bases sitting between them. Sequencing was performed on peripheral blood, taken on day 0 of AZD1222 vaccination. This receptor was obtained from an adult in good health. V is TRBV19 and J is TRBJ2-7; D is unclear. This CDR3 is CASSYGREQYF. The CDR3 DNA reads as TGTGCCAGTAGTTACGGGCGGGAGCAGTACTTC.